The T cell receptor beta chain under discussion was sequenced for a study of T-cell memory formation after mild COVID-19 (dated by TCRdb to 2020 to 2023). At the level of the whole study: TCR sequence clusters from the two donors were largely donor specific. The cohort was made up of two young adult volunteers, one female and one male, who were previously healthy. In a couple of donors, T-cell clones that expanded and contracted after mild COVID-19 were followed by sequencing TCRalpha and TCRbeta repertoires longitudinally.

The reads were generated on an Illumina NovaSeq 6000. Using 5'RACE with constant-segment primers, TCRalpha and TCRbeta cDNA libraries were constructed, with sample barcodes and unique molecular identifiers added in the process. Trizol reagent was used to extract RNA from every sample. Library amplification was performed in two PCR steps, and a second sample barcode and Illumina TruSeq adapters were introduced in the second step. The libraries were sequenced on an Illumina NovaSeq using 2 x 150 bp paired-end reads. As for the original processing: With migec v1.2.7, reads were demultiplexed and then collapsed into UMI-guided consensus sequences. Using mixcr v2.1.11, the UMI consensuses were aligned to TRA and TRB V and J templates and assembled into clonotypes. A clonotype was counted as expanded or contracted only when both edgeR and NoisET called the clonotype significant, with the noise models trained on biological replicates. For edgeR calls, a false discovery rate-adjusted p below 0.01 and a log2 fold-change threshold of 1 were applied. As an exploratory analysis of dynamics, max-normalized trajectories of the 1000 most abundant clonotypes were examined by PCA with hierarchical clustering. Separately sequenced CD4+ and CD8+ repertoires were used to assign the CD4 or CD8 phenotype of responding clones. TCRdb reprocessing: public reads trimmed at Q25 with fastp, clones called with MiXCR, in-frame beta chains kept. When rows share a CDR3 protein, they turn into one entry using the most common DNA and genes. These V and J calls rely on TCRdb rather than the paper's analysis. Counted in this sample were more than 250,000 distinct CDR3 sequences; 16% of them appeared once. The top ten constitute around 23% of the sample.

Ficoll-Paque density gradient centrifugation was the method used to isolate PBMCs. V lost 4 bases and J lost 2 bases; the stretch between them is 10 bases long. CDR1 and CDR2 were assigned from the germline V gene (reference sequence) as MNHEY and SMNVEV. The CDR3 runs 14 residues from the cysteine to the phenylalanine. The only DNA kept is the CDR3, 42 bases in frame from the first base. The research as a whole found: Contracting CD4+ clones turned up mainly in the CM and EM memory subsets, whereas EMRA was where CD8+ clones were enriched. From day 15 to 85, contracting clones showed balanced CD4/CD8 phenotypes, whereas a second wave of clones that expanded from day 15 to 37 leaned towards CD4+. The study covered only two mild cases, and larger cohorts including severe cases with pre-infection samples were considered necessary. Some responding clones were detected in pre-infection memory, which suggested that pre-existing cross-reactive memory T cells had joined the SARS-CoV-2 response. Whether the second-wave clones peaking on day 37 were SARS-CoV-2 specific was not confirmed.

To note about this clonotype: Its antigen is still unknown. Qualities for individual bases were not recorded, and no much larger clone is one base off.

The sequenced material came from PBMCs or a T cell subset sorted from them (not recorded which). This clonotype was sampled from a man younger than 35 who had mild COVID-19 (a few samples of this study predate the infection). The sample titles of this study are shuffled in the database, so cell type and time point are left out; the donor was told from shared clones. This chain joins TRBV27 to TRBJ2-3, with no confident D gene call. The CDR3 has the sequence CASSSALITDTQYF. The DNA is TGTGCCAGCAGTTCGGCCTTAATCACAGATACGCAGTATTTT.